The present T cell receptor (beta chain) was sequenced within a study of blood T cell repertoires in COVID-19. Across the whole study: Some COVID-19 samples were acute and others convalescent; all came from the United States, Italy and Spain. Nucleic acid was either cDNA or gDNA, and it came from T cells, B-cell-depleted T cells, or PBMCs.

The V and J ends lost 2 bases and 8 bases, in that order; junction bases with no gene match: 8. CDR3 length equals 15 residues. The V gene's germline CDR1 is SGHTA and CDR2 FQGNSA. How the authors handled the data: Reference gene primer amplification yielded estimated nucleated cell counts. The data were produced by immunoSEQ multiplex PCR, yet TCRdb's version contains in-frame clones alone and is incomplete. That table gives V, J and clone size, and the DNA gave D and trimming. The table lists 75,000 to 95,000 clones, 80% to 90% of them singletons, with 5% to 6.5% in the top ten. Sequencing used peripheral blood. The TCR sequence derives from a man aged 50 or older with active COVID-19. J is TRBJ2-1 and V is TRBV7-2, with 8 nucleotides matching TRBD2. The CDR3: CASSLLGGGRDEQFF. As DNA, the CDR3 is TGTGCCAGCAGCTTACTAGGCGGGGGGAGGGATGAGCAGTTCTTC. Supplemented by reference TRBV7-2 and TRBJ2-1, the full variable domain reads GAGVSQSPSNKVTEKGKDVELRCDPISGHTALYWYRQSLGQGLEFLIYFQGNSAPDKSGLPSDRFSAERTGGSVSTLTIQRTQQEDSAVYLCASSLLGGGRDEQFFGPGTRLTVL.